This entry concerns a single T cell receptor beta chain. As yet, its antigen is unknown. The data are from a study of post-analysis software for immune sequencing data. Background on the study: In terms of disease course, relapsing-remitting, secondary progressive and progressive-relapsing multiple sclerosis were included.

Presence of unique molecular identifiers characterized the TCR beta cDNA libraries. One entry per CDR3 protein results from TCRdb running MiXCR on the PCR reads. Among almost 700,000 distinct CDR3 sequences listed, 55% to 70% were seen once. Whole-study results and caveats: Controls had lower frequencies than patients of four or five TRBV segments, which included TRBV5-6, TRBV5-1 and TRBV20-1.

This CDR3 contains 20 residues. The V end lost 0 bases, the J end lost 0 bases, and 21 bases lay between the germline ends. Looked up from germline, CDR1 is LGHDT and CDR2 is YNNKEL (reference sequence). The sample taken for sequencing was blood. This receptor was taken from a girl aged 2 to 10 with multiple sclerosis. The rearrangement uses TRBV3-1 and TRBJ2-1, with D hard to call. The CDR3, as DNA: TGTGCCAGCAGCCAAGATGAAGGAGTAAGGACCCTCTCCTCCTACAATGAGCAGTTCTTC. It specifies CASSQDEGVRTLSSYNEQFF.